Listed here is a single T cell receptor beta chain. Its cognate antigen is unknown. Germline values: CDR1 MNHEY, CDR2 SVGEGT. This CDR3 contains 12 residues. Trimming shortened V by 2 bases and J by 15 bases, and 14 bases separated the two germline ends. The data belong to a study of blood T cells in healthy people across ages. Study findings and constraints: Donor CMV status, an unknown factor, possibly confounded changes in expanded clonotypes.

Using a J-beta primer mix together with a sample-barcoded 5' primer, a second PCR was run for roughly 6 to 12 cycles. TCRdb analysed the 5' RACE reads with MiXCR anew, one entry per CDR3 protein. The top ten hold 23% of the sample, which has around 2 million distinct CDR3 sequences, about two fifths seen once. This clonotype was obtained from a human donor in good health. This chain uses TRBV6-2 or TRBV6-3 with TRBJ1-5; D is perhaps TRBD1 (6 bases). Sequencing input: blood. The CDR3 is CASSYDVRGLHF. CDR3 DNA sequence: TGTGCCAGCAGTTACGACGTCAGGGGCCTGCATTTT.